This T cell receptor (beta chain) was recovered during a study of blood T cell repertoires in COVID-19. About the study: Researchers got acute and convalescent COVID-19 samples from the United States, Italy and Spain. Nucleic acid was either cDNA or gDNA, and it came from T cells, B-cell-depleted T cells, or PBMCs.

The table came from immunoSEQ multiplex PCR; TCRdb's copy has only in-frame clones and leaves some out. This sample has some 500,000 clones; 85% to 90% occur once, and the top ten carry about 8.2%. The CDR3 totals 14 residues. V dropped 2 bases and J dropped 4 bases, with 12 bases sitting between them. Germline loops: CDR1 SGHRS, CDR2 YFSETQ. This clone was seen a few times. This sequence originates from a woman aged 45-60 years with COVID-19, enrolled during active disease. This sequence joins TRBV5-1 and TRBJ1-1; tentatively, D is TRBD1 (5 bases). Sample: peripheral blood. CDR3 sequence (DNA): TGCGCCAGCAGCTTCCAGGGATTCAGCACTGAAGCTTTCTTT. It codes for CASSFQGFSTEAFF.